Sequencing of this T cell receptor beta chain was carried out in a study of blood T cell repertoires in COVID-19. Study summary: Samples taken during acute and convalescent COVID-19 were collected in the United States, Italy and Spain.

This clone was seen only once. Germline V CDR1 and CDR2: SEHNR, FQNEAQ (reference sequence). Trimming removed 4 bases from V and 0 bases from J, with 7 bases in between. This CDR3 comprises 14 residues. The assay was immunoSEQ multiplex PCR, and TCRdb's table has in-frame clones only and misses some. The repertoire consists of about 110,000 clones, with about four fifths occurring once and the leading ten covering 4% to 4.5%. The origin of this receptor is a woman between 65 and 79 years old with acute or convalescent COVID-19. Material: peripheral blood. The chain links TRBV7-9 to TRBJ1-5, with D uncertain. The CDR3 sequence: CASSSRGSNQPQHF. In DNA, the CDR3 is TGTGCCAGCAGCTCGCGGGGTAGCAATCAGCCCCAGCATTTT.